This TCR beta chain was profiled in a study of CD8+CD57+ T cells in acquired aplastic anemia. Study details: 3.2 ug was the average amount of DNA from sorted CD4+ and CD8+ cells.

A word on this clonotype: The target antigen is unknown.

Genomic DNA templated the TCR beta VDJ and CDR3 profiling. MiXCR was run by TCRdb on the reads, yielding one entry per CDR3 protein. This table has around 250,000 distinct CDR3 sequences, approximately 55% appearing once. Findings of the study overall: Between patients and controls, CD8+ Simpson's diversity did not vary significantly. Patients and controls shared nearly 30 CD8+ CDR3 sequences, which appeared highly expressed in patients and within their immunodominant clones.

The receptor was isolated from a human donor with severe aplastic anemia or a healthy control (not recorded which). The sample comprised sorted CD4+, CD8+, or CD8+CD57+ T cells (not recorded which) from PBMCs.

The CDR3 DNA follows: TGTGCCAGCAGGGCCTCAGGGGACAGACTCCCCTCAATTAATTCACCCCTCCACTTT. Encoded protein: CASRASGDRLPSINSPLHF. The chain uses TRBV7-2 and TRBJ1-6; 7 bases fit TRBD1. Looked up from germline, CDR1 is SGHTA and CDR2 is FQGNSA. J gave up 6 bases and V 6 bases, and 20 bases lay outside the gene matches. CDR3 size: 19 residues.